These 26 T cell receptor beta chains came from one sample sequenced in a study of cytomegalovirus exposure and HLA in healthy donors. The primer mix had 60 Vbeta and 13 Jbeta primers. The data were produced by immunoSEQ multiplex PCR, yet TCRdb's version contains in-frame clones alone and is incomplete. The table includes approximately 160,000 clones, roughly 77% detected once. The specimen was PBMCs. These TCRs come from a woman younger than 30 in good health and CMV-seronegative.

This clone was counted once. CDR3 loop: CASSSPPTTYSNQPQHF. CDR3 nucleotide sequence: TGTGCCAGCAGTTCCCCCCCCACCACTTATAGCAATCAGCCCCAGCATTTT. The chain has TRBV28 and TRBJ1-5, with no clear D. V was trimmed by 4 bases and J by 0 bases, leaving 16 bases between them. The CDR3 has 17 residues. Germline V gives CDR1 MDHEN, CDR2 SYDVKM.

This clone is a singleton in its sample. Compared with germline, one end of the junction differs, possibly owing to a read error. The chain couples TRBV6-1 to TRBJ2-2; weak D call: TRBD2 (5 bases). The CDR3 runs to 14 residues. Germline V gives CDR1 MNHNS, CDR2 SASEGT. CDR3 coding DNA: TGTGCCAGCTACAAGACTACGAACACCGGGGAGCCGTTTTTT. Its translation: CASYKTTNTGEPFF.

V usage is TRBV5-1 and J usage is TRBJ1-5; D is perhaps TRBD1 (5 bases). The CDR3 loop spans 15 amino acids. Germline V gene lookup returns CDR1 SGHRS and CDR2 YFSETQ. V dropped 0 bases and J dropped 4 bases, with 11 bases sitting between them. CDR3 coding DNA: TGCGCCAGCAGCTTGGTTGGAGGGGAGAATCAGCCCCAGCATTTT. Translation: CASSLVGGENQPQHF.

V usage is TRBV12-2 and J usage is TRBJ2-3; the table names TRBD2, a call not compared with the DNA. TRBV12-2 is annotated as a pseudogene. The CDR3 length is 15 residues. The CDR3 protein is CASRSYLRSTDTQYF. The CDR3 DNA follows: TGTGCAAGTCGCTCCTATCTGCGTAGCACAGATACGCAGTATTTT.

This chain connects TRBV4-1 to TRBJ2-4, with TRBD1 matching 10 bases. The trim removed 4 bases at V and 5 bases at J, leaving 11 bases unmatched. This CDR3 is 17 amino acids long. In germline, CDR1 is MGHRA, CDR2 YSYEKL. CDR3 loop: CASSPSLWDRGQNIQYF. CDR3 sequence (DNA): TGCGCCAGCAGCCCGTCCCTTTGGGACAGGGGCCAAAACATTCAGTACTTC.

As concerns this clone: The same CDR3 also results from other DNA sequences found in this sample. J is TRBJ2-1 and V is TRBV5-1; D is perhaps TRBD2 (5 bases). V was clipped by 0 bases and J by 1 base, with 8 bases between them. This CDR3 is built from 15 residues. Germline CDR1 and CDR2: SGHRS and YFSETQ. CDR3 nucleotides: TGCGCCAGCAGCTTGGGGGGAGCTTCCTACAATGAGCAGTTCTTC. Translating gives CASSLGGASYNEQFF.

This chain joins TRBV4-2 and TRBJ2-2, with TRBD1 identical over 7 bases. The CDR3 runs to 15 residues. Germline V gene sequence: CDR1 LGHNA, CDR2 YNFKEQ. J was trimmed by 2 bases and V by 6 bases; bases with no gene match: 6. The CDR3 DNA reads TGTGCCAGCAGACAGGACAGGAGTAACACCGGGGAGCTGTTTTTT. Translation gives CASRQDRSNTGELFF.

The genes are TRBV28 and TRBJ1-2; D perhaps matches TRBD1 (6 bases). V was shortened by 4 bases and J by 4 bases, with 13 bases between the two germline ends. Germline assignment: CDR1 MDHEN and CDR2 SYDVKM. CDR3 length equals 14 residues. CDR3 region: CASSSGQRSYGYTF. DNA for the CDR3: TGTGCCAGCAGTTCGGGACAACGGAGCTATGGCTACACCTTC.

This chain joins TRBV19 and TRBJ1-5; D not certain. Germline CDR1 LNHDA, CDR2 SQIVND (reference sequence). Trimming took off 2 bases at V and 0 bases at J, with 5 bases between the two ends. This CDR3 is built from 14 residues. CDR3 residues: CASSITSSNQPQHF. The CDR3 DNA sequence: TGTGCCAGTAGTATAACAAGTAGCAATCAGCCCCAGCATTTT. Looking up the rest from reference TRBV19 and TRBJ1-5 gives the full variable domain: DGGITQSPKYLFRKEGQNVTLSCEQNLNHDAMYWYRQDPGQGLRLIYYSQIVNDFQKGDIAEGYSVSREKKESFPLTVTSAQKNPTAFYLCASSITSSNQPQHFGDGTRLSIL.

The rearrangement uses TRBV7-3 and TRBJ1-1; 8 bases fit TRBD1. This CDR3 comprises 15 residues. V dropped 5 bases and J dropped 0; count of bases not matched to a gene: 5. The V gene's germline CDR1 is SGHTA and CDR2 FQGTGA. The CDR3 DNA follows: TGTGCCAGCAGCGCTTCAGGGGGCCTGAACACTGAAGCTTTCTTT. Its translation is CASSASGGLNTEAFF.

The chain couples TRBV29-1 to TRBJ2-5, with a tentative D call TRBD2 (6 bases). Trimming took 2 bases from V and 0 from J, leaving 16 bases between them. CDR1 is SQVTM, CDR2 ANQGSEA, per germline. The CDR3 loop spans 16 amino acids. The chain's CDR3 is CSVEIYGGVNQETQYF. The CDR3, as DNA: TGCAGCGTTGAAATCTACGGCGGGGTAAACCAAGAGACCCAGTACTTC.

The J gene is TRBJ1-6, the V gene TRBV5-1; D is unclear. Germline-derived CDR1 and CDR2 are SGHRS and YFSETQ. V was shortened by 5 bases and J by 0 bases, with 9 bases between the two germline ends. CDR3 length equals 15 residues. The CDR3 is CASSPLSSYNSPLHF. CDR3 coding DNA: TGCGCCAGCAGTCCCCTAAGCTCCTATAATTCACCCCTCCACTTT.

This rearrangement joins TRBV5-1 to TRBJ2-7; 10 nucleotides match TRBD1. The CDR3 has 14 amino acids. J gave up 5 bases and V 0 bases, and 2 bases lay outside the gene matches. Germline CDR1 and CDR2: SGHRS and YFSETQ. DNA for the CDR3: TGCGCCAGCAGCTTGGGGACAGGGGGGGACGAGCAGTACTTC. It yields the protein CASSLGTGGDEQYF. The entire variable domain, with the rest obtained from reference TRBV5-1 and TRBJ2-7, is as follows: KAGVTQTPRYLIKTRGQQVTLSCSPISGHRSVSWYQQTPGQGLQFLFEYFSETQRNKGNFPGRFSGRQFSNSRSEMNVSTLELGDSALYLCASSLGTGGDEQYFGPGTRLTVT.

The gene calls are TRBV5-1 and TRBJ2-1; possibly TRBD1 for D (6 bases). CDR1 is SGHRS and CDR2 is YFSETQ in the germline V gene. Trimming removed 4 bases from V and 4 bases from J, with 12 bases in between. This CDR3 spans 14 amino acids. CDR3 amino acids: CASSGTQEYNEQFF. The CDR3 nucleotides read TGCGCCAGCAGCGGGACACAGGAATACAATGAGCAGTTCTTC.

This sequence joins TRBV2 and TRBJ2-1, with a possible D match to TRBD2 (6 bases). V shed 6 bases and J shed 6 bases, with 15 bases lying between them. Germline V gene data show CDR1 as SNHLY and CDR2 as FYNNEI. This CDR3 is 14 amino acids long. The CDR3 DNA follows: TGTGCCAGCAGACTTACGGGGGAAACCAATGAGCAGTTCTTC. This translates into CASRLTGETNEQFF.

CDR3: CASSPWGDHEVYEQYF. CDR3 sequence (DNA): TGTGCCAGCTCACCATGGGGGGACCATGAAGTCTACGAGCAGTACTTC. This sequence joins TRBV18 and TRBJ2-7; tentative D call: TRBD2 (6 bases). CDR1 KGHSH and CDR2 LQKENI come from the germline V gene. The CDR3 length is 16 residues. Between the trimmed V and J ends, which lost 2 bases and 3 bases, there was a span of 17 bases. Full variable domain (remainder filled in from reference TRBV18 and TRBJ2-7): NAGVMQNPRHLVRRRGQEARLRCSPMKGHSHVYWYRQLPEEGLKFMVYLQKENIIDESGMPKERFSAEFPKEGPSILRIQQVVRGDSAAYFCASSPWGDHEVYEQYFGPGTRLTVT.

To note about this clone: The same CDR3 arises from other DNA sequences in this sample as well. The chain carries TRBV14 and TRBJ1-1; D is ambiguous. The CDR3 is 13 residues long. CDR1 and CDR2 (germline): SGHDN, FVKESK. V lost 0 bases, J lost 2 bases, and 4 bases lay in between. The CDR3 loop reads CASSQDTNTEAFF. The CDR3 nucleotides read TGTGCCAGCAGCCAAGACACAAACACTGAAGCTTTCTTT.

This clone has only one observation. The rearrangement joins TRBV9 to TRBJ2-3, with 8 bases lining up with TRBD2. The CDR3 is made up of 15 amino acids. V lost 3 bases and J lost 0; bases outside the gene matches: 3. The V gene's germline CDR1 is SGDLS and CDR2 YYNGEE. CDR3 DNA sequence: TGTGCCAGCAGCGGTAGCGGGACGAGCACAGATACGCAGTATTTT. Translation gives CASSGSGTSTDTQYF.

The chain has TRBV28 and TRBJ2-2; TRBD1 aligns across 7 bases. J lost 6 bases, V lost 5 bases, and 9 bases had no gene match. Germline-derived CDR1 and CDR2 are MDHEN and SYDVKM. The CDR3 covers 15 residues. This chain's CDR3 is CASSPTTQGAGELFF. The CDR3 nucleotides read TGTGCCAGCAGTCCCACCACGCAGGGGGCCGGGGAGCTGTTTTTT. Complete variable domain (other parts from reference TRBV28 and TRBJ2-2): DVKVTQSSRYLVKRTGEKVFLECVQDMDHENMFWYRQDPGLGLRLIYFSYDVKMKEKGDIPEGYSVSREKKERFSLILESASTNQTSMYLCASSPTTQGAGELFFGEGSRLTVL.

This chain joins TRBV2 and TRBJ1-1; D is possibly TRBD1 (6 bases). CDR1 is SNHLY, CDR2 FYNNEI, per germline. The CDR3 loop spans 13 amino acids. V was cut by 6 bases and J by 4 bases, with 12 bases left in between. The CDR3: CASRRGGGTEAFF. The CDR3 DNA sequence: TGTGCCAGCAGGAGGGGGGGCGGCACTGAAGCTTTCTTT.

This clone turned up a few times. This chain uses TRBV2 with TRBJ2-1, with 9 bases matching TRBD1. Trimming at V came to 6 bases and at J to 12 bases, leaving 12 bases not matched to a gene. The CDR3 is 14 residues long. From germline, CDR1 is SNHLY and CDR2 FYNNEI. The CDR3 region has the DNA TGTGCCAGCAGGCACAGGGGGCTGGGGGTTGGGCAGTTCTTC. Residues: CASRHRGLGVGQFF.

This chain joins TRBV19 and TRBJ2-3; D is perhaps TRBD2 (6 bases). The CDR3 consists of 14 residues. Germline values: CDR1 LNHDA, CDR2 SQIVND (reference sequence). Trimming stripped 5 bases from V and 4 bases from J, with 13 bases between. CDR3 sequence reads: CASSPRLGADTQYF. Written as DNA, the CDR3 is TGTGCCAGTAGTCCCCGACTAGGTGCAGATACGCAGTATTTT.

The chain employs TRBV9 and TRBJ2-2; 8 nucleotides align to TRBD1. V gave up 4 bases and J gave up 3 bases; unmatched junction bases: 8. The CDR3 loop spans 16 amino acids. The germline gives CDR1 SGDLS, CDR2 YYNGEE. The CDR3 DNA reads as TGTGCCAGCAGCCGAGTGGACAGGGCCTACACCGGGGAGCTGTTTTTT. As protein: CASSRVDRAYTGELFF.

The chain couples TRBV19 to TRBJ1-5; D is perhaps TRBD1 (6 bases). Germline CDR1 LNHDA, CDR2 SQIVND (reference sequence). V was cut by 5 bases and J by 3 bases, with 17 bases left in between. This CDR3 has 16 residues. The CDR3: CASSLGQRYVNQPQHF. The CDR3 region has the DNA TGTGCCAGTAGTCTCGGACAGAGATATGTCAATCAGCCCCAGCATTTT.

This chain connects TRBV7-3 to TRBJ1-6; 9 bases are a match to TRBD1. Germline CDR1 is SGHTA and CDR2 is FQGTGA. V lost 5 bases to trimming and J lost 3 bases; unmatched junction nucleotides: 2. The CDR3 runs 15 residues. The CDR3 DNA follows: TGTGCCAGCAGCCAGACAGGGGGCTATAATTCACCCCTCCACTTT. Its protein is CASSQTGGYNSPLHF.

The CDR3 sequence is CASSRGQGGEKLFF. CDR3 DNA: TGCGCCAGCAGCCGCGGACAGGGGGGTGAAAAACTGTTTTTT. The chain uses TRBV5-1 and TRBJ1-4; the match to TRBD1 covers 10 bases. The CDR3 length is 14 residues. CDR1 and CDR2 (germline): SGHRS, YFSETQ. The ends lost 4 bases at V and 7 bases at J; junction bases unmatched: 4.